The present entry profiles one T cell receptor (beta chain) with its context. Its antigen has not been determined. No clone much larger than this one lies a single base away; base qualities are absent. The data were obtained in a study of T-cell reconstitution after alpha-beta-depleted transplantation in children (dated by TCRdb to 2016 to 2018). For the study in its entirety: The study quantitatively tracked T-cell immune reconstitution after TCRalphabeta/CD19-depleted allogeneic hematopoietic cell transplantation in children using TCR repertoire profiling. The paper's findings and limits, for the study overall: About two months after transplant, the apparently early recovery of alphabetaT-cell counts reportedly depended on just several hundred clones that had expanded rapidly and came from non-depleted graft cells. In some patients, the high TCRbeta diversity seen at day 60 was put down to recipient T cells and intrathymic progenitors that had survived conditioning. Over the following months the frequencies of hyperexpanded clones went down, and after one year T-cell counts and TCRbeta diversity were mostly credited to newly produced T cells.

Interpreted using the paper, the treatment or condition label stands for: allogeneic hematopoietic cell transplantation with graft depleted of TCRalphabeta T cells and CD19 B cells. The children who served as transplant recipients had been given grafts of TCRalphabeta/CD19-depleted allogeneic hematopoietic cells. The library relied on PCR. The reads were generated on an Illumina HiSeq 2500. To normalize quantification of the TCRbeta repertoire, the TCR libraries were built with molecular barcoding that relied on unique molecular identifiers. The raw public reads went through TCRdb reprocessing: fastp at Q25, MiXCR clone calling, in-frame beta chains kept. Each CDR3 protein appears once, grouped with its most common genes and DNA. This sample lists about 980,000 distinct CDR3 sequences; about 29% were detected once. The ten most abundant clones make up roughly 31% of the sample. V is cut by 2 bases and J by 9 bases, and the space between the germline ends is 7 bases. The CDR3 holds 11 amino acids from the cysteine to the phenylalanine. Just the 33-base CDR3 DNA is kept, in frame starting at base 1. CDR1 and CDR2 are drawn from the germline V gene: MGHRA, YSYEKL.

The rearrangement joined TRBV4-1 to TRBJ2-5, with the D gene too uncertain to name. Sequenced here: PBMCs, mostly from graft donor cells, sampled 360 days after TCRalphabeta/CD19-depleted stem cell transplant. The TCR sequence derives from a boy younger than two who had a stem cell transplant for SCID, so the T cells may come from the graft donor. This receptor carries the CDR3 CASSQYGAQYF. The sequenced DNA: TGCGCCAGCAGCCAATATGGGGCCCAGTACTTC.